One and the same sample provided the 21 T cell receptor beta chains below, sequenced in a study of a mutant IDH1 vaccine in newly diagnosed glioma. Antigens of these TCRs are unknown. Repertoires were generated with immunoSEQ multiplex PCR, while TCRdb's copy carries only in-frame clones and drops some. The profile covers 30,000 to 40,000 clones, with roughly 78% appearing a single time and approximately 3.2% taken by the ten largest. Documented time point: week 35, safety follow-up. Topical imiquimod accompanied each vaccine dose, which consisted of 300 ug of mutant IDH1 20-mer peptide. Sample: PBMCs, taken from a glioma patient whose treatment included an IDH1 peptide vaccine. These receptors all come from a man in his forties with glioma. Some clones in this sample may be carry-over from other donors' samples.

The rearrangement uses TRBV7-3 and TRBJ1-5, with unresolved D. Germline V gene data show CDR1 as SGHTA and CDR2 as FQGTGA. The CDR3 length is 15 residues. V lost 0 bases to trimming and J lost 4 bases, with 10 bases between them. The CDR3 spells CASSLTLILNQPQHF. For the CDR3, the DNA is TGTGCCAGCAGCTTAACGTTAATACTGAATCAGCCCCAGCATTTT.

The chain joins TRBV19 to TRBJ2-1; D is possibly TRBD1 or TRBD2 (5 bases each). The CDR3 extends over 16 amino acids. Germline V gene lookup returns CDR1 LNHDA and CDR2 SQIVND (reference sequence). V was cut by 5 bases and J by 3 bases, with 17 bases left in between. CDR3 nucleotide sequence: TGTGCCAGTAGTGGGGGTAGGGGCGCGGGCTACAATGAGCAGTTCTTC. Translation gives CASSGGRGAGYNEQFF.

V is TRBV19 and J is TRBJ2-7, with D perhaps TRBD1 (5 bases). Germline CDR1 LNHDA, CDR2 SQIVND (reference sequence). The CDR3 has 14 amino acids. Trimming left V 3 bases short and J 3 bases short, with 12 bases between. The CDR3 bases are TGTGCCAGTAGTATTCAGGGCCTCGGCTACGAGCAGTACTTC. Amino acid sequence: CASSIQGLGYEQYF.

The chain couples TRBV20-1 to TRBJ1-6; D ambiguous. The CDR3 has 11 residues. V dropped 5 bases and J dropped 15 bases, with 14 bases sitting between them. Germline lookup yields CDR1 DFQATT and CDR2 SNEGSKA (reference sequence). This CDR3 reads CSARDTQYLHF. The CDR3 region has the DNA TGCAGTGCTCGGGATACGCAGTACCTCCACTTT.

This chain connects TRBV5-4 to TRBJ1-6; D unclear. CDR3 length: 14 amino acids. CDR1 is SGHNT and CDR2 is YYREEE in the germline V gene (reference sequence). V shed 4 bases and J shed 7 bases, with 12 bases lying between them. CDR3 sequence: CASSPAAVNSPLHF. The CDR3 DNA reads as TGTGCCAGCAGCCCGGCGGCAGTAAATTCACCCCTCCACTTT.

This clone was found once. The V and J genes are TRBV7-8 and TRBJ2-1; D may be TRBD1 or TRBD2 (5 bases each). Germline values: CDR1 SGHVS, CDR2 FQNEAQ. V was clipped by 7 bases and J by 5 bases, with 18 bases between them. This CDR3 is 15 amino acids long. CDR3 region: CASILFGGPDNEQFF. CDR3 bases: TGTGCCAGCATCCTTTTTGGGGGTCCTGACAATGAGCAGTTCTTC.

The V gene is TRBV2, the J gene TRBJ2-3; 8 bases match TRBD1. With V trimmed by 5 bases and J by 3 bases, 4 bases remained unmatched. The length of the CDR3 is 14 residues. Germline-derived CDR1 and CDR2 are SNHLY and FYNNEI. The CDR3 region has the DNA TGTGCCAGCAGTTTGGGACAGGAGACAGATACGCAGTATTTT. Protein sequence: CASSLGQETDTQYF.

This clone was seen a handful of times. The V call is TRBV27, the J call TRBJ2-2; D may match TRBD1 or TRBD2 (6 bases each). The V gene's germline CDR1 is MNHEY and CDR2 SMNVEV (reference sequence). The CDR3 has 16 residues. Deletions cut 3 bases from V and 2 bases from J, with 13 bases between. This chain's CDR3 is CASSFYGGLNTGELFF. Written as DNA, the CDR3 is TGTGCCAGCAGTTTTTATGGGGGGCTAAACACCGGGGAGCTGTTTTTT.

The chain combines TRBV7-9 with TRBJ2-7; TRBD2 aligns across 10 bases. The CDR3 length is 15 residues. Per the germline V gene, CDR1 is SEHNR and CDR2 is FQNEAQ (reference sequence). V was clipped by 8 bases and J by 6 bases; unmatched bases: 13. CDR3 residues: CASVPGTSESLEQYF. Here the CDR3 DNA reads TGTGCCAGCGTCCCGGGGACTAGCGAATCCCTCGAGCAGTACTTC.

This clone turned up a few times. The rearrangement links TRBV5-4 to TRBJ2-3; 8 nucleotides align to TRBD2. The CDR3 sequence is 14 residues long. Germline lookup yields CDR1 SGHNT and CDR2 YYREEE (reference sequence). The trim removed 3 bases at V and 4 bases at J, leaving 4 bases unmatched. The CDR3 sequence is CASSSGGQSDTQYF. The CDR3 DNA reads TGTGCCAGCAGCTCGGGGGGGCAGTCAGATACGCAGTATTTT. Combining the CDR3 with reference TRBV5-4 and TRBJ2-3 gives the whole variable domain ETGVTQSPTHLIKTRGQQVTLRCSSQSGHNTVSWYQQALGQGPQFIFQYYREEENGRGNFPPRFSGLQFPNYSSELNVNALELDDSALYLCASSSGGQSDTQYFGPGTRLTVL.

The chain recombines TRBV6-5 with TRBJ2-3; D unclear. The CDR3 totals 15 residues. V lost 4 bases, J lost 6 bases, and 17 bases lay in between. Germline lookup yields CDR1 MNHEY and CDR2 SVGAGI. The CDR3 reads CASSSLLSLQDTQYF. The CDR3 DNA reads TGTGCCAGCAGTTCCCTTCTGTCCCTCCAGGATACGCAGTATTTT.

A few counts support this clone. This chain joins TRBV6-1 and TRBJ1-1, with D unclear. V dropped 2 bases and J dropped 1 base, with 8 bases sitting between them. The germline gives CDR1 MNHNS, CDR2 SASEGT. This CDR3 is 14 amino acids long. Here the CDR3 reads CASSEYYGNTEAFF. The CDR3 nucleotides read TGTGCCAGCAGTGAATACTACGGGAACACTGAAGCTTTCTTT.

This sequence joins TRBV5-5 and TRBJ2-4, with D possibly called TRBD1 or TRBD2 (5 bases each). The CDR3 covers 15 residues. V shed 2 bases and J shed 8 bases, with 17 bases lying between them. Germline CDR1 SGHKS, CDR2 YYEKEE (reference sequence). The CDR3 protein is CASSFGDLLGDIQYF. The CDR3 nucleotides are TGTGCCAGCAGCTTTGGGGACCTATTAGGGGACATTCAGTACTTC. Full variable domain (missing parts from reference TRBV5-5 and TRBJ2-4): DAGVTQSPTHLIKTRGQQVTLRCSPISGHKSVSWYQQVLGQGPQFIFQYYEKEERGRGNFPDRFSARQFPNYSSELNVNALLLGDSALYLCASSFGDLLGDIQYFGAGTRLSVL.

The V call is TRBV5-6, the J call TRBJ2-1, with TRBD1 identical over 8 bases. Germline V gives CDR1 SGHDT, CDR2 YYEEEE. The length of the CDR3 is 14 residues. The V segment lost 6 bases and the J segment 6 bases; nucleotides outside the gene matches: 8. The CDR3 sequence is CASILGTGTNEQFF. The CDR3 DNA follows: TGTGCCAGCATTCTCGGGACAGGTACCAATGAGCAGTTCTTC.

The rearrangement joins TRBV18 to TRBJ2-6, with D hard to call. Looked up from germline, CDR1 is KGHSH and CDR2 is LQKENI. V was clipped by 3 bases and J by 0 bases, with 3 bases between them. The CDR3 length is 14 residues. The CDR3 DNA reads TGTGCCAGCTCACCTAGCTCTGGGGCCAACGTCCTGACTTTC. Protein sequence: CASSPSSGANVLTF.

The sample holds a few counts of this clone. This chain connects TRBV29-1 to TRBJ2-3, with D hard to call. Deletions cut 7 bases from V and 4 bases from J, with 21 bases between. CDR3 size: 15 residues. Per the germline V gene, CDR1 is SQVTM and CDR2 is ANQGSEA. CDR3 in DNA: TGCAGCGGGGCCCCCGGCGGCCATGAGGCAGATACGCAGTATTTT. Amino acids: CSGAPGGHEADTQYF.

This chain uses TRBV4-3 with TRBJ2-5; either TRBD1 or TRBD2 may fit D (5 bases each). The length of the CDR3 is 16 residues. Germline loops: CDR1 LGHNA, CDR2 YSLEER. With 0 bases removed from V and 2 bases from J, the gap between germline ends came to 13 bases. CDR3 in DNA: TGCGCCAGCAGCCAAGAGTTCCCGGGACCTCAAGAGACCCAGTACTTC. Its protein is CASSQEFPGPQETQYF.

This clone was observed once. The V and J genes are TRBV4-3 and TRBJ1-1; D remains ambiguous. Trimming removed 0 bases from V and 3 bases from J, with 5 bases in between. Germline V CDR1 and CDR2: LGHNA, YSLEER. The CDR3 extends over 13 amino acids. CDR3 sequence reads: CASSQEFYTEAFF. The CDR3 DNA follows: TGCGCCAGCAGCCAAGAGTTTTACACTGAAGCTTTCTTT.

The chain joins TRBV9 to TRBJ2-3; 7 bases map to TRBD2. The ends lost 2 bases at V and 5 bases at J; junction bases unmatched: 8. Germline CDR1 is SGDLS and CDR2 is YYNGEE. The CDR3 loop spans 15 amino acids. CDR3 in amino acids: CASSVPAGPGDTQYF. The CDR3 nucleotides read TGTGCCAGCAGCGTTCCAGCGGGGCCGGGAGATACGCAGTATTTT.

The chain has TRBV10-3 and TRBJ1-6; 9 bases are shared with TRBD1. From germline, CDR1 is ENHRY and CDR2 SYGVKD. The V gene end was trimmed by 4 bases and the J gene end by 12 bases; junction bases not matched to a gene: 10. The CDR3 covers 15 residues. The CDR3 coding sequence is TGTGCCATCAGTGGTATGGGACAGGGTCTGGAACCCCTCCACTTT. Its protein product is CAISGMGQGLEPLHF.

V gene TRBV5-1 combines with J gene TRBJ1-5; possibly TRBD1 for D (6 bases). V lost 1 base and J lost 6, with 14 bases in between. In germline, CDR1 is SGHRS, CDR2 YFSETQ. This CDR3 region has 15 residues. The CDR3 bases are TGCGCCAGCAGCTTGACAGGGAGTTATCTTCAGCCCCAGCATTTT. Protein: CASSLTGSYLQPQHF.